What follows describes a single T cell receptor beta chain. Per the authors' pipeline: Estimated nucleated cell counts came from reference gene primer amplification. Some clones are missing from TCRdb's copy, which holds only in-frame ones; the method was immunoSEQ multiplex PCR. V and J calls and clone size are as listed in that table; D and trimming were resolved from the DNA. This table holds around 160,000 clones, 85% to 90% found once. CDR3 length: 16 residues. Trimming left V 6 bases short and J 3 bases short, with 21 bases between. CDR1 is SGHRS and CDR2 is YFSETQ in the germline V gene. The data were taken from a study of blood T cell repertoires in COVID-19. Overall study context: From the United States, Italy and Spain came samples of acute and convalescent COVID-19.

The specimen was peripheral blood. The genes are TRBV5-1 and TRBJ1-1; D may be TRBD1 (6 bases). This clonotype originated in a young man with COVID-19, enrolled during active disease. Written as DNA, the CDR3 is TGCGCCAGCACGAGTCTGGGGGGGCGCGGGGACACTGAAGCTTTCTTT. Its translation is CASTSLGGRGDTEAFF.